This entry is about one TCR beta chain. Authors' analysis steps: Nucleated cell counts were estimated from reference gene primer amplification. Here immunoSEQ multiplex PCR was the method, and the copy in TCRdb shows in-frame clones only, minus some. The D gene and trimming were derived from the DNA, and the V and J assignments and clone size from that table. The table shows over 70,000 clones, with over 65% occurring only once. Trimming removed 2 bases from V and 2 bases from J; junction bases left unmatched: 6. CDR1 GTSNPN and CDR2 SVGIG come from the germline V gene (reference sequence). This CDR3 is built from 15 residues. The data stem from a study of blood T cell repertoires in COVID-19. About the study: Samples of COVID-19 (acute and convalescent) were obtained from the United States, Italy and Spain. Nucleic acid was either cDNA or gDNA, and it came from T cells, B-cell-depleted T cells, or PBMCs.

The sample taken for sequencing was peripheral blood. V and J are TRBV30 and TRBJ2-5; 9 bases align to TRBD2. This receptor was obtained from a human donor in a cohort sampled during active COVID-19. The CDR3 DNA sequence: TGTGCCTGGAGTTTGACTAGCGGAAGACAAGAGACCCAGTACTTC. Translating gives CAWSLTSGRQETQYF. The full variable domain, its missing parts supplied by reference TRBV30 and TRBJ2-5, is SQTIHQWPATLVQPVGSPLSLECTVEGTSNPNLYWYRQAAGRGLQLLFYSVGIGQISSEVPQNLSASRPQDRQFILSSKKLLLSDSGFYLCAWSLTSGRQETQYFGPGTRLLVL.